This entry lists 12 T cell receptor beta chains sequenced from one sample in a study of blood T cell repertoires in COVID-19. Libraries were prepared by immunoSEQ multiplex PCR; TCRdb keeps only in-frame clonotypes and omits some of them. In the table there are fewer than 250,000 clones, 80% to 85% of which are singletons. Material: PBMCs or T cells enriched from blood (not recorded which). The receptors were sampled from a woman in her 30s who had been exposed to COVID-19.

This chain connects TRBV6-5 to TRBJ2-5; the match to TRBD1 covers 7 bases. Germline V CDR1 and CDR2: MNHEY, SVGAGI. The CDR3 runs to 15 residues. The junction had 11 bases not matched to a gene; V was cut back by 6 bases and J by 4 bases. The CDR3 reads CASSTLTGVTETQYF. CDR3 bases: TGTGCCAGCAGCACACTAACAGGGGTGACAGAGACCCAGTACTTC.

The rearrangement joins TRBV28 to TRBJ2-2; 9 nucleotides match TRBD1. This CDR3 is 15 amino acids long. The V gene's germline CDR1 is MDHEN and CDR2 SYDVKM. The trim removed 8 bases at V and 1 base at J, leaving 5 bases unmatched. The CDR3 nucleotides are TGTGCCAGCTCAGGGACAGGGTGGAACACCGGGGAGCTGTTTTTT. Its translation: CASSGTGWNTGELFF.

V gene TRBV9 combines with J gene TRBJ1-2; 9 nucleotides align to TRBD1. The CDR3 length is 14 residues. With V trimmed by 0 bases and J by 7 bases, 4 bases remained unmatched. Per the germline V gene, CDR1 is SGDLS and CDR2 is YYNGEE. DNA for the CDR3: TGTGCCAGCAGCGTAGACAGGGGGCGACCTGGCTACACCTTC. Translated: CASSVDRGRPGYTF.

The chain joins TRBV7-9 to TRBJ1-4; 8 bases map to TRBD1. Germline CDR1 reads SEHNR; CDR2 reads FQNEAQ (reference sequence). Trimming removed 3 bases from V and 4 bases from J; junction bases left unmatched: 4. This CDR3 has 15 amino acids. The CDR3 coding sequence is TGTGCCAGCAGCTTCCAGGGGGCCAGTAATGAAAAACTGTTTTTT. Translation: CASSFQGASNEKLFF.

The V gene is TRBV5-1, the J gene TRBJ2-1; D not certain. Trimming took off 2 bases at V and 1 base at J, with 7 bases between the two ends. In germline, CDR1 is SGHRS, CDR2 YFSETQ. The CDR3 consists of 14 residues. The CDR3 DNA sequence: TGCGCCAGCAGCTTCGTATATTCCTACAATGAGCAGTTCTTC. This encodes CASSFVYSYNEQFF. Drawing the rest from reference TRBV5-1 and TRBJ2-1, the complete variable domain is KAGVTQTPRYLIKTRGQQVTLSCSPISGHRSVSWYQQTPGQGLQFLFEYFSETQRNKGNFPGRFSGRQFSNSRSEMNVSTLELGDSALYLCASSFVYSYNEQFFGPGTRLTVL.

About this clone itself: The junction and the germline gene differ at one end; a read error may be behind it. CDR3 amino acids: CASSQAPGATYEQSF. CDR3 in DNA: TGTGCCAGCAGCCAAGCTCCAGGGGCAACTTACGAGCAGTCCTTC. V is TRBV4-2 and J is TRBJ2-7; a weak D match, TRBD1 (6 bases). CDR1 and CDR2 (germline): LGHNA, YNFKEQ. The CDR3 sequence is 15 residues long.

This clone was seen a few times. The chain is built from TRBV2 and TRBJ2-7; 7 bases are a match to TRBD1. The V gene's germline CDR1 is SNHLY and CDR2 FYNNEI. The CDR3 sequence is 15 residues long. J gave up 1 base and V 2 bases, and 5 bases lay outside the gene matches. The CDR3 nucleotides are TGTGCCAGCAGTGAACCCCGACAGGGATCCTACGAGCAGTACTTC. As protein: CASSEPRQGSYEQYF.

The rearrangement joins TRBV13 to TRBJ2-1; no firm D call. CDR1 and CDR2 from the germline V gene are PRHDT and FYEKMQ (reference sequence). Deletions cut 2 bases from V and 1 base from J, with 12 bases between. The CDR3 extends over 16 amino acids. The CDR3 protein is CASSLKLVGSYNEQFF. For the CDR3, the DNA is TGTGCCAGCAGCTTAAAGTTGGTCGGGTCCTACAATGAGCAGTTCTTC.

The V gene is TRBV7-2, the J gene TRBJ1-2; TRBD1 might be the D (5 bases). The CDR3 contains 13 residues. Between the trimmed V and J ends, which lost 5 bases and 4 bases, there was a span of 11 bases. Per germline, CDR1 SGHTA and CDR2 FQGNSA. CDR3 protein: CASSEQGVYGYTF. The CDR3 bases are TGTGCCAGCAGCGAGCAGGGTGTCTATGGCTACACCTTC.

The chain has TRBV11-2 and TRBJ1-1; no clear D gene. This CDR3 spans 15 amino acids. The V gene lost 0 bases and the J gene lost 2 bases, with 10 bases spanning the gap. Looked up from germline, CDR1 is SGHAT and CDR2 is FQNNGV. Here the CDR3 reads CASSLDPGSNTEAFF. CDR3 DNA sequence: TGTGCCAGCAGCTTAGATCCGGGATCTAACACTGAAGCTTTCTTT.

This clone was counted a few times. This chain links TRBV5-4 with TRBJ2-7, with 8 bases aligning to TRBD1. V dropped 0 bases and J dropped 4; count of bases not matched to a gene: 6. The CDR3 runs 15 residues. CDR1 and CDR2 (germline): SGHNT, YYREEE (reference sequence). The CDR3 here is CASSLGAGGGYEQYF. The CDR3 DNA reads TGTGCCAGCAGCTTGGGCGCAGGGGGCGGTTACGAGCAGTACTTC.

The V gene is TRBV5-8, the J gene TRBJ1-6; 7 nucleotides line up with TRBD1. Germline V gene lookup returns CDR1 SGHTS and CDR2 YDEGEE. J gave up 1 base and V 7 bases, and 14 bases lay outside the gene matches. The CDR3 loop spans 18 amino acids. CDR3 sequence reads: CASHRGVNGGSYNSPLHF. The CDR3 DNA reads TGTGCCAGCCACAGGGGAGTAAACGGAGGGTCCTATAATTCACCCCTCCACTTT. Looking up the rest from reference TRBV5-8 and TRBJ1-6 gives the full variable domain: EAGVTQSPTHLIKTRGQQATLRCSPISGHTSVYWYQQALGLGLQFLLWYDEGEERNRGNFPPRFSGRQFPNYSSELNVNALELEDSALYLCASHRGVNGGSYNSPLHFGNGTRLTVT.